This T cell receptor beta chain was sequenced during a study of T cell responses to AZD1222 COVID-19 vaccine (dated by TCRdb to the early 2020s). A note on the overall study: TCR sequencing was performed for about 250 trial participants, of whom some 200 were given two doses of AZD1222 and approximately 25 were given two doses of MenACWY control vaccine. Trial participants were enrolled by age into 18-55, 56-69 and 70-plus year subgroups, with approximately 150, 28 and 58 TCR-sequenced participants respectively. The full study reports these points: Most participants were white British and females outnumbered males, and the authors suggested that clonal diversity may have been underestimated. The 56-69-year group was small, and its depth increase did not reach significance, likely because of low power. After two AZD1222 doses, spike-specific TCR breadth and depth were significantly higher than at day 0 and than in MenACWY recipients. Reportedly, almost half of the unique spike-specific TCRs recognized epitopes lying outside the regions that are mutated in the B.1.351 and B.1.1.7 variants. Conclusions about previously exposed vaccinees were limited because only six AZD1222 recipients were SARS-CoV-2 seropositive at baseline. Vaccine-associated CD4 TCRs spanned the whole spike protein, with dominant responses in regions 160-218 and 743-854. Because no day 14 peak-response samples were available, the repertoires could be characterized only after the peak T cell response.

As regards this clone: The antigen it recognizes is unknown. Per-nucleotide qualities are absent, and no much larger clonotype sits a single base away.

CDR1 and CDR2 were assigned from the germline V gene as SQVTM and ANQGSEA. At the junction V is shortened by 2 bases and J by 4 bases, with 11 bases in between. From the cysteine through the phenylalanine, the CDR3 covers 13 amino acids. The sequence is cut down to CDR3 DNA, 39 bases in frame from base 1. The sample's time point label is to be understood as: about 28 days (+/-7) after the second vaccine dose. Per the publication, the treatment or condition label means: meningococcal conjugate vaccine given as trial control. Samples from vaccinated people were obtained from the UK trials COV001 and COV002, which included a single-blind randomized controlled phase 2/3 trial of AZD1222 (ChAdOx1 nCoV-19) in healthy adults. For TCRbeta chain sequencing, PBMC samples were collected from trial participants at day 0 and at day 28 after the second dose. The CDR3 regions of human TCRbeta chains were analyzed by immunosequencing. The authors processed their data as follows. Repertoire TCRs were checked for matches against a reference library of SARS-CoV-2-specific TCRs that had been generated using the MIRA antigen-specificity platform. Breadth was defined as the fraction of unique TCRs that were SARS-CoV-2-associated, and depth was defined as the fraction of total T cells that were SARS-CoV-2-associated. Using the MIRA data, each spike-specific TCR was assigned both to the spike region to which the TCR was reactive and to a CD4 or CD8 class. Log10-transformed breadth and depth values were compared by one-way ANOVA with Sidak's multiple comparisons tests. TCRdb re-hosts the immuneACCESS table, in-frame sequences only. Its copies lack some clones; in the studies checked, an unresolved V gene accounts for under half of them, and the cause for the rest is not known. That table furnishes V, J and clone size, whereas the DNA furnished D and trimming. The sample table holds some 130,000 clones, of which 65% to 90% were seen once. 7.9% of the sample comes from the top ten.

This sequence originates from an adult who received the MenACWY meningococcal vaccine as a control. The chain joins TRBV29-1 to TRBJ1-2; a weak D assignment points to TRBD1 (6 bases agree). The sample in question was peripheral blood, obtained 28 days after the second dose of the MenACWY control vaccine. The sequenced DNA: TGCAGCGTTGAATTGGGGGGCGGCTATGGCTACACCTTC. Its protein reads: CSVELGGGYGYTF. Where the CDR3 stops, the reference TRBV29-1 and TRBJ1-2 genes take over; the full variable domain is SAVISQKPSRDICQRGTSLTIQCQVDSQVTMMFWYRQQPGQSLTLIATANQGSEATYESGFVIDKFPISRPNLTFSTLTVSNMSPEDSSIYLCSVELGGGYGYTFGSGTRLTVV.